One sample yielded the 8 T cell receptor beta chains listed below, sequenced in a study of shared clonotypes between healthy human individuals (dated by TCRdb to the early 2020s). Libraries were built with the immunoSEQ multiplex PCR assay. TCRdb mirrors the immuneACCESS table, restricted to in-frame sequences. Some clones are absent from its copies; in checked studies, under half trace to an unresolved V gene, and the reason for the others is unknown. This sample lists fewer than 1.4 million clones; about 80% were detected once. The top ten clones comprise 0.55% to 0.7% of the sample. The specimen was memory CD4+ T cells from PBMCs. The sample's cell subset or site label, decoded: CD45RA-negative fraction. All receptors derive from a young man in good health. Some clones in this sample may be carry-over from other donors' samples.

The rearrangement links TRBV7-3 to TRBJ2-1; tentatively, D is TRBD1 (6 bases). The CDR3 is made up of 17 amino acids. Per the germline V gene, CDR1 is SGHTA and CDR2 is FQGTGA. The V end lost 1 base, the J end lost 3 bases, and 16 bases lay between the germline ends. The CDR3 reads CASSLMLAQGNYNEQFF. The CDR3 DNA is TGTGCCAGCAGCTTAATGTTAGCACAGGGCAACTACAATGAGCAGTTCTTC.

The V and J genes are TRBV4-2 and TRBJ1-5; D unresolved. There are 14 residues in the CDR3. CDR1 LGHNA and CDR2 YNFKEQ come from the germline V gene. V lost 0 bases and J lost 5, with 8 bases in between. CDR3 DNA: TGTGCCAGCAGCCAAGATGGTGGGGATCAGCCCCAGCATTTT. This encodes CASSQDGGDQPQHF.

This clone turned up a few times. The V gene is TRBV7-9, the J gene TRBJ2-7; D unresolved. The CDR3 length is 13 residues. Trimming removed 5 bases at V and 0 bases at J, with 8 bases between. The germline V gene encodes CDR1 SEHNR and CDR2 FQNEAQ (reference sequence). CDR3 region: CASSPLPSYEQYF. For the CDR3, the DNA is TGTGCCAGCAGCCCTTTACCCTCCTACGAGCAGTACTTC.

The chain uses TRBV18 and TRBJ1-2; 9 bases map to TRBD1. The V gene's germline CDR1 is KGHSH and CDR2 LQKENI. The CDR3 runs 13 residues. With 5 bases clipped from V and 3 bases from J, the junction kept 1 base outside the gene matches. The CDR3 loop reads CASSRTGDYGYTF. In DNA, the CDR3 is TGTGCCAGCTCAAGGACAGGGGACTATGGCTACACCTTC.

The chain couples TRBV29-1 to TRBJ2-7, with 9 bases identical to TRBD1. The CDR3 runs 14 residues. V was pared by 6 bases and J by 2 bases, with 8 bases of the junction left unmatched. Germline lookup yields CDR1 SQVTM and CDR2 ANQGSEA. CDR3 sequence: CSVKGGQGPYEQYF. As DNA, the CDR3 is TGCAGCGTCAAAGGGGGACAGGGCCCCTACGAGCAGTACTTC.

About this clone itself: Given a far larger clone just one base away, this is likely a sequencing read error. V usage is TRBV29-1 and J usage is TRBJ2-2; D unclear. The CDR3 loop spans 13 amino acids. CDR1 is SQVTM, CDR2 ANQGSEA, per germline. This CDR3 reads CSVDGRNTEELFF. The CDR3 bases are TGCAGCGTTGACGGGCGGAACACCGAGGAGCTGTTTTTT.

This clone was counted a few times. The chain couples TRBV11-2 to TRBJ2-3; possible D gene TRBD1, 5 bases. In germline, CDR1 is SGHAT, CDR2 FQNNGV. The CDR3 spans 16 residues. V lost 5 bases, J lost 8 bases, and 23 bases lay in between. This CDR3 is CASSPYRATEQGTQYF. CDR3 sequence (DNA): TGTGCCAGCAGCCCCTACCGGGCAACCGAGCAGGGTACGCAGTATTTT.

CDR3 protein: CASSLGLGRYNEQFF. CDR3 in DNA: TGTGCCAGCAGCTTGGGACTAGGGAGGTACAATGAGCAGTTCTTC. This sequence joins TRBV11-2 and TRBJ2-1; TRBD2 aligns across 8 bases. With V trimmed by 3 bases and J by 4 bases, 5 bases remained unmatched. The germline V gene encodes CDR1 SGHAT and CDR2 FQNNGV. The CDR3 extends over 15 amino acids.